The present entry profiles one T cell receptor (beta chain) with its context. Antigen specificity is unknown. The data belong to a study of cytomegalovirus exposure and HLA in healthy donors. Whole-study results and caveats: Roughly even sequencing depth across donors was the assumption behind the presence/absence analyses. When analyzed later, a missense DCLRE1C variant was found to be linked to TCR beta V- and J-gene trimming. Altogether, 150 to 200 TCR beta chains were recorded as cytomegalovirus-associated.

A multiplex PCR was run with 60 Vbeta primers and 13 Jbeta primers. The data were produced by immunoSEQ multiplex PCR, yet TCRdb's version contains in-frame clones alone and is incomplete. Here the sample spans about 95,000 clones, 77% being singletons. Germline V gene lookup returns CDR1 DFQATT and CDR2 SNEGSKA (reference sequence). Trimming left V 6 bases short and J 1 base short, with 6 bases between. CDR3 length equals 11 residues. V is TRBV20-1 and J is TRBJ1-1; no reliable D call. Sequences were obtained from PBMCs. This sequence originates from a woman aged 40 to 50 in good health and CMV-seronegative. CDR3 bases: TGCAGTGCAATCAGGAACACTGAAGCTTTCTTT. The encoded protein is CSAIRNTEAFF.